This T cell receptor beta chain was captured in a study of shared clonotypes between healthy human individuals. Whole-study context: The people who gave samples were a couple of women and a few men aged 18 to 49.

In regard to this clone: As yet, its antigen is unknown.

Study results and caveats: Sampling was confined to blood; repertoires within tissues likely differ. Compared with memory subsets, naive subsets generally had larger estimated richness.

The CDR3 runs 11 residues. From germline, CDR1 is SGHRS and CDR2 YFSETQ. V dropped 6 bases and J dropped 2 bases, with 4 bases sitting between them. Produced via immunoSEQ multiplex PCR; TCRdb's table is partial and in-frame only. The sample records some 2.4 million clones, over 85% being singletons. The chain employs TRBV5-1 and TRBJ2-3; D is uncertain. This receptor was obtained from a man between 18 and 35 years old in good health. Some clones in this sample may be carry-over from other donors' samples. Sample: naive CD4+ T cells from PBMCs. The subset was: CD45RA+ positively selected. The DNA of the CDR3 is TGCGCCAGCACCCTCACAGATACGCAGTATTTT. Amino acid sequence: CASTLTDTQYF.